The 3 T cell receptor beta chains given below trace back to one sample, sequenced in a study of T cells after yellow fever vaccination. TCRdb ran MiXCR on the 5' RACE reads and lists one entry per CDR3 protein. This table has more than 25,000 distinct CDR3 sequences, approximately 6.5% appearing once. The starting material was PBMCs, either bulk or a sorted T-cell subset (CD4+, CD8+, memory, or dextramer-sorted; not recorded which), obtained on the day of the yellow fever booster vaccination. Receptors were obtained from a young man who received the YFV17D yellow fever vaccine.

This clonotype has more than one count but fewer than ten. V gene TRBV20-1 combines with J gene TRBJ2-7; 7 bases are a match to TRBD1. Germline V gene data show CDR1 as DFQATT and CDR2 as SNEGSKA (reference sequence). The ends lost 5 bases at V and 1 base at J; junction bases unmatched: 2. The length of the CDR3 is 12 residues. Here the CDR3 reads CSASGGSYEQYF. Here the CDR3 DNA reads TGCAGTGCTTCAGGGGGTTCCTACGAGCAGTACTTC.

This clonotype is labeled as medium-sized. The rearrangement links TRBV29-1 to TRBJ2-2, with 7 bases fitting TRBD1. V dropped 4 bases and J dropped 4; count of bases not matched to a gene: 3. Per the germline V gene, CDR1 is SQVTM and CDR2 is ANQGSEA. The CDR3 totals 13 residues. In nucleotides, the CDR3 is TGCAGCGTTGCTGACAGGGTCACCGGGGAGCTGTTTTTT. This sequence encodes CSVADRVTGELFF.

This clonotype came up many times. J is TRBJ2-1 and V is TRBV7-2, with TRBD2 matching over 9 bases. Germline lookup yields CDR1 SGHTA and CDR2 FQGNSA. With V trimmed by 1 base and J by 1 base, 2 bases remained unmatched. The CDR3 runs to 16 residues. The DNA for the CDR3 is TGTGCCAGCAGCTTAGGCGGGAGGGGTTCCTACAATGAGCAGTTCTTC. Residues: CASSLGGRGSYNEQFF.